The 5 T cell receptor beta chains below come from one sample, sequenced in a study of blood T cell repertoires in COVID-19. Using immunoSEQ multiplex PCR, the repertoire was profiled, and TCRdb retains in-frame clones only, with some absent. The sample consists of 200,000 to 250,000 clones, roughly 88% of them appearing once. Sequences were obtained from PBMCs or T cells enriched from blood (not recorded which). These TCRs come from a woman under 40 who had been exposed to COVID-19.

The chain uses TRBV11-3 and TRBJ2-1; 9 bases fit TRBD1. This CDR3 spans 13 amino acids. The trim removed 8 bases at V and 4 bases at J, leaving 3 bases unmatched. Germline CDR1 is SGHNT and CDR2 is YENEEA. CDR3 region: CASSGTGYNEQFF. The CDR3 DNA sequence: TGTGCCAGCTCGGGGACAGGGTACAATGAGCAGTTCTTC.

The chain joins TRBV6-5 to TRBJ2-7, with unresolved D. Trimming left V 5 bases short and J 2 bases short, with 7 bases between. The CDR3 contains 12 residues. Germline CDR1 is MNHEY and CDR2 is SVGAGI. CDR3 DNA sequence: TGTGCCAGCAGTCAACACACCTACGAGCAGTACTTC. It yields the protein CASSQHTYEQYF.

The chain recombines TRBV29-1 with TRBJ2-3, with 7 bases that match TRBD2. V lost 6 bases and J lost 1; bases outside the gene matches: 7. The germline CDR1 and CDR2 sequences are SQVTM and ANQGSEA. The CDR3 is 14 residues long. The CDR3 protein is CSVAGTTGTDTQYF. The CDR3 DNA sequence: TGCAGCGTGGCCGGGACTACGGGCACAGATACGCAGTATTTT.

This clone was detected once. The CDR3 reads CASSGLAPNYGYTF. The CDR3 DNA is TGTGCCAGCAGTGGACTGGCCCCTAACTATGGCTACACCTTC. V is TRBV2 and J is TRBJ1-2; D unresolved. CDR1 and CDR2 from the germline V gene are SNHLY and FYNNEI. The CDR3 runs 14 residues. The V and J ends lost 4 bases and 0 bases respectively, with 9 bases between them.

The V call is TRBV3-1 (or the pseudogene TRBV3-2), the J call TRBJ1-3, with 8 nucleotides matching TRBD1. The CDR3 has 15 residues. J lost 2 bases, V lost 4 bases, and 4 bases had no gene match. Germline V CDR1 and CDR2: LGHDT, YNNKEL (reference sequence). CDR3 region: CASSPLQGAGNTIYF. CDR3 DNA: TGTGCCAGCAGCCCTCTACAGGGGGCTGGAAACACCATATATTTT.